The clone carrying this T cell receptor (beta chain) was found many times. Its antigen is as yet unknown. This entry comes from a study of T cell repertoires in cytomegalovirus infection. Whole-study context: Matching HLA type, along with CMV infection, was indicated by public TCR beta signatures. Study results and limitations: CMV-specific TCR beta clonotypes restricted by HLA-C dominated the ex vivo response. Summed frequency of public TCR beta families distinguished CMV carriers with the relevant HLA.

The V segment lost 2 bases and the J segment 4 bases; nucleotides outside the gene matches: 5. The length of the CDR3 is 16 residues. Germline lookup yields CDR1 MNHEY and CDR2 SVGEGT. MiXCR was run by TCRdb on the reads, yielding one entry per CDR3 protein. The table has around 530,000 distinct CDR3 sequences, about 17% seen once. The sequence was obtained from a human donor in good health (CMV status not recorded). Some clones in this sample may be carry-over from other donors' samples. The sequenced sample consisted of CD8+ T cells from PBMCs. This chain connects TRBV6-2 or TRBV6-3 to TRBJ2-1, with 10 bases fitting TRBD1. The CDR3 nucleotides are TGTGCCAGCAGTTACCCACGACAGGGGGCTTACAATGAGCAGTTCTTC. Amino acids: CASSYPRQGAYNEQFF.